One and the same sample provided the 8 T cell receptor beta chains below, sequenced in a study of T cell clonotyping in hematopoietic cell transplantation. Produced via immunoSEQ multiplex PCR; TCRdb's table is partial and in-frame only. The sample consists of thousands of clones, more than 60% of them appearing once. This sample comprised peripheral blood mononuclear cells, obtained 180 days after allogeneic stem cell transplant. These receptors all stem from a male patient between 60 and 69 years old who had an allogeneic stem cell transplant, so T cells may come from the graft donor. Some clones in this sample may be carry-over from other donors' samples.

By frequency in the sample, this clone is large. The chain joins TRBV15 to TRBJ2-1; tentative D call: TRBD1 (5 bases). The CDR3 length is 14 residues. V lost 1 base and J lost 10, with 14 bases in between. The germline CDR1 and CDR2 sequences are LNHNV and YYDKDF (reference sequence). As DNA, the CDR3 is TGTGCCACCAGCAGAGGACAAGGGGCTCGGGAGCAGTTCTTC. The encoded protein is CATSRGQGAREQFF. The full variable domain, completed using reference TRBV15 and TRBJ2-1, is DAMVIQNPRYQVTQFGKPVTLSCSQTLNHNVMYWYQQKSSQAPKLLFHYYDKDFNNEADTPDNFQSRRPNTSFCFLDIRSPGLGDTAMYLCATSRGQGAREQFFGPGTRLTVL.

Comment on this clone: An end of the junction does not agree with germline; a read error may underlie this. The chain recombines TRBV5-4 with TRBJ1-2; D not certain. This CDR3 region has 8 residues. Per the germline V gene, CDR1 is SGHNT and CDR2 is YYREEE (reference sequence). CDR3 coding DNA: TGTGCCAGCAGCCCCCACCCCTTC. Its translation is CASSPHPF.

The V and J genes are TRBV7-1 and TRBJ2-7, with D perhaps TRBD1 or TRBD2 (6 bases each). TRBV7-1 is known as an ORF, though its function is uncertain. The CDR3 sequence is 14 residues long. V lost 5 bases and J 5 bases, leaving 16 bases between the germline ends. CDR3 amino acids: CASSIGGGTNEQYF. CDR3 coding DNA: TGTGCCAGCAGCATAGGAGGGGGTACGAACGAGCAGTACTTC.

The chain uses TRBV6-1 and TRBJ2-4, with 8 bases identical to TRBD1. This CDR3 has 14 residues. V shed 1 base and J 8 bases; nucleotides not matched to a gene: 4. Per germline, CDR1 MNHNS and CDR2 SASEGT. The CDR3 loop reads CASSEGTGKDIQYF. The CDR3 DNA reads TGTGCCAGCAGTGAAGGGACAGGGAAGGACATTCAGTACTTC.

The CDR3: CASSLLSSPLHF. CDR3 in DNA: TGTGCCAGCAGCTTACTGAGCTCACCCCTCCACTTT. This chain connects TRBV7-9 to TRBJ1-6; D is ambiguous. CDR1 and CDR2 (germline): SEHNR, FQNEAQ (reference sequence). V shed 2 bases and J shed 10 bases, with 6 bases lying between them. The CDR3 is 12 amino acids.

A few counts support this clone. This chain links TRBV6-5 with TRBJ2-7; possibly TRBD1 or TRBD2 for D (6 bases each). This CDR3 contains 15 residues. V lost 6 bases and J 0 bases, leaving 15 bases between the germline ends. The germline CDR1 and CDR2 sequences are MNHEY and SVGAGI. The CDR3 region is CASSLRGVDSYEQYF. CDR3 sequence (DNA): TGTGCCAGCAGCCTTAGGGGGGTAGACTCCTACGAGCAGTACTTC.

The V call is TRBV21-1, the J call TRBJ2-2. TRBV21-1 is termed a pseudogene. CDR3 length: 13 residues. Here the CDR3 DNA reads TGTGCCAGCAGCCCCCCTTGGGGTGGGGAGCTGTTTTTT. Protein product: CASSPPWGGELFF.

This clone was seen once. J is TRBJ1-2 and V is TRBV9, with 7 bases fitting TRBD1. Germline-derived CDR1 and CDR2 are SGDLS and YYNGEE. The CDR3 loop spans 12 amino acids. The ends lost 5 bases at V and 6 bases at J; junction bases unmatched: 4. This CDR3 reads CASSTQGNGYTF. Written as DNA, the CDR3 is TGTGCCAGCAGTACACAGGGGAATGGCTACACCTTC.